This T cell receptor (beta chain) is drawn from a study of radiotherapy plus CTLA-4 blockade in lung cancer. Study in general: Among all patients, 15% to 20% showed objective responses, while approximately 30% had disease control. General study results and limits: Once radiotherapy plus ipilimumab had been given, TCR clones derived from tumor expanded in blood. The best prediction of response reportedly came from early blood T cell clone dynamics, with interferon-beta.

This clone was detected only once. What it recognizes is unknown. Lung cancer patients with chemo-refractory metastatic non-small-cell disease were given focal radiation plus CTLA-4 blockade with ipilimumab. Assay used: immunoSEQ multiplex PCR; TCRdb lists only in-frame clones, some missing. The data contain about 45,000 clones, around 63% of them seen just once; the ten biggest clones take up approximately 18%. This receptor was identified in a human donor with non-small cell lung cancer who had a partial response to radiotherapy plus ipilimumab. The sequenced sample was peripheral blood, obtained from a patient treated with radiotherapy plus ipilimumab.

CDR3 DNA: TGTGCCAGCAGCTCCCCAGCGGGGACTATAGGGGAACTGTTTTTT. Its translation: CASSSPAGTIGELFF. V usage is TRBV5-6 and J usage is TRBJ1-4, with D perhaps TRBD1 (5 bases). This CDR3 has 15 amino acids. The V end lost 3 bases, the J end lost 12 bases, and 21 bases lay between the germline ends. Per the germline V gene, CDR1 is SGHDT and CDR2 is YYEEEE.